These 26 T cell receptor beta chains came from one sample sequenced in a study of blood T cell repertoires in COVID-19. The repertoire was sequenced with immunoSEQ multiplex PCR; TCRdb's copy has only in-frame clones and lacks some. The table shows 230,000 or so clones, with roughly 90% occurring only once. The sample was peripheral blood. These receptor sequences come from a woman aged 55 to 70 with COVID-19, enrolled during active disease.

This chain connects TRBV18 to TRBJ2-3; 9 nucleotides agree with TRBD2. V was pared by 2 bases and J by 6 bases, with 9 bases of the junction left unmatched. The CDR3 sequence is 16 residues long. CDR1 is KGHSH, CDR2 LQKENI, per germline. The CDR3 spells CASSPMARGGRDTQYF. CDR3 coding DNA: TGTGCCAGCTCACCAATGGCGCGGGGGGGCCGTGATACGCAGTATTTT.

The gene calls are TRBV2 and TRBJ2-1; TRBD2 aligns across 9 bases. V trimming: 6 bases; J trimming: 3 bases; junction bases outside the gene matches: 3. The germline gives CDR1 SNHLY, CDR2 FYNNEI. The CDR3 is 14 amino acids. The CDR3 loop is CASRPSGDYNEQFF. CDR3 sequence (DNA): TGTGCCAGCAGGCCTAGCGGGGACTACAATGAGCAGTTCTTC.

This clone showed up just once. The chain recombines TRBV5-1 with TRBJ2-1; 7 bases line up with TRBD2. Germline V gene data show CDR1 as SGHRS and CDR2 as YFSETQ. V shed 0 bases and J 15 bases; nucleotides not matched to a gene: 15. The CDR3 has 15 amino acids. In DNA, the CDR3 is TGCGCCAGCAGCTTGGCCTGGGGGGAGGGGCCTTACCCGTTCTTC. Protein: CASSLAWGEGPYPFF.

The V call is TRBV4-3, the J call TRBJ2-1; 9 positions match TRBD2. Germline CDR1 and CDR2: LGHNA and YSLEER. There are 17 residues in the CDR3. Trimming at V came to 1 base and at J to 4 bases, leaving 8 bases not matched to a gene. The chain's CDR3 is CASSQGTSALSYNEQFF. DNA of the CDR3: TGCGCCAGCAGCCAAGGGACTAGCGCCTTATCATACAATGAGCAGTTCTTC.

The chain uses TRBV9 and TRBJ1-1; D is undetermined. Germline-derived CDR1 and CDR2 are SGDLS and YYNGEE. V shed 1 base and J shed 1 base, with 11 bases lying between them. The CDR3 runs 15 residues. The CDR3 loop reads CASSVSGEGNTEAFF. CDR3 bases: TGTGCCAGCAGCGTATCCGGGGAGGGGAACACTGAAGCTTTCTTT.

The chain uses TRBV3-1 (or the pseudogene TRBV3-2) and TRBJ1-1, with D uncertain. Germline lookup yields CDR1 LGHDT and CDR2 YNNKEL (reference sequence). The CDR3 loop spans 15 amino acids. V was trimmed by 0 bases and J by 3 bases, leaving 11 bases between them. The CDR3 is CASSQDNREYTEAFF. CDR3 nucleotide sequence: TGTGCCAGCAGCCAAGACAACAGAGAATACACTGAAGCTTTCTTT.

The rearrangement joins TRBV4-1 to TRBJ1-4; D not certain. Germline assignment: CDR1 MGHRA and CDR2 YSYEKL. This CDR3 has 17 residues. Trimming cost V 1 base and J 0 bases, with 12 bases left between them. The CDR3 region is CASSQGVPSATNEKLFF. Written as DNA, the CDR3 is TGCGCCAGCAGCCAAGGAGTTCCTTCGGCAACTAATGAAAAACTGTTTTTT.

The rearrangement uses TRBV29-1 and TRBJ2-1; perhaps TRBD2 as D (5 bases). The CDR3 length is 11 residues. V was trimmed by 7 bases and J by 9 bases, leaving 13 bases between them. Germline V lookup: CDR1 SQVTM, CDR2 ANQGSEA. In nucleotides, the CDR3 is TGCAGCGCCCCTCTGGGGAGTGAGCAGTTCTTC. Translating it yields CSAPLGSEQFF.

This chain joins TRBV2 and TRBJ2-1; 11 bases map to TRBD2. Unmatched junction bases numbered 5, after V lost 7 bases and J lost 6 bases. The V gene's germline CDR1 is SNHLY and CDR2 FYNNEI. The CDR3 covers 14 residues. In DNA, the CDR3 is TGTGCCAGCATAGCGGGGGGGCATGTCAATGAGCAGTTCTTC. Its protein is CASIAGGHVNEQFF. The variable domain in full, with the rest retrieved from reference TRBV2 and TRBJ2-1, is EPEVTQTPSHQVTQMGQEVILRCVPISNHLYFYWYRQILGQKVEFLVSFYNNEISEKSEIFDDQFSVERPDGSNFTLKIRSTKLEDSAMYFCASIAGGHVNEQFFGPGTRLTVL.

This chain links TRBV4-3 with TRBJ2-3; D possibly corresponds to TRBD2 (7 bases). The CDR3 covers 17 residues. V lost 4 bases, J lost 4 bases, and 21 bases lay in between. The germline gives CDR1 LGHNA, CDR2 YSLEER. CDR3: CASSLSVPGGASDTQYF. Written as DNA, the CDR3 is TGCGCCAGCAGCCTCTCGGTCCCGGGGGGCGCATCAGATACGCAGTATTTT.

The DNA of the CDR3 is TGTGCCAGCTCACCTGACAGGGTCCAAGAGACCCAGTACTTC. Translated, it gives CASSPDRVQETQYF. The chain couples TRBV18 to TRBJ2-5, with 7 bases matching TRBD1. Germline assignment: CDR1 KGHSH and CDR2 LQKENI. J was trimmed by 1 base and V by 3 bases; bases with no gene match: 2. This CDR3 is built from 14 residues.

The CDR3 loop reads CASSLGWLATSTDTQYF. DNA for the CDR3: TGTGCCAGCAGCTTAGGGTGGCTAGCGACTAGCACAGATACGCAGTATTTT. V is TRBV7-9 and J is TRBJ2-3; perhaps TRBD2 as D (6 bases). The CDR3 has 17 amino acids. Germline CDR1 is SEHNR and CDR2 is FQNEAQ (reference sequence). V was trimmed by 1 base and J by 0 bases, leaving 14 bases between them.

This chain uses TRBV9 with TRBJ1-2; D uncertain. V lost 3 bases, J lost 6 bases, and 9 bases lay in between. Germline V gene data show CDR1 as SGDLS and CDR2 as YYNGEE. CDR3 size: 12 residues. The chain's CDR3 is CASSATANGYTF. The CDR3 DNA reads as TGTGCCAGCAGCGCCACCGCTAATGGCTACACCTTC.

V gene TRBV6-2 or TRBV6-3 combines with J gene TRBJ1-2; 8 bases match TRBD1. The germline gives CDR1 MNHEY, CDR2 SVGEGT. After removal of 0 bases from V and 4 bases from J, the junction contained 7 bases not matched to a gene. CDR3 length: 16 residues. The CDR3 region is CASSYSTAQGVYGYTF. CDR3 nucleotides: TGTGCCAGCAGTTACTCGACGGCACAGGGGGTCTATGGCTACACCTTC.

The chain links TRBV10-3 to TRBJ1-2, with 7 bases matching TRBD1. In germline, CDR1 is ENHRY, CDR2 SYGVKD. The CDR3 totals 13 residues. The V gene end was trimmed by 5 bases and the J gene end by 1 base; junction bases not matched to a gene: 1. The CDR3 coding sequence is TGTGCCATCAGTTGGGACAGTAACTATGGCTACACCTTC. Protein sequence: CAISWDSNYGYTF.

Only one count was recorded for this clone. The rearrangement uses TRBV19 and TRBJ1-5; D gene unclear. There are 14 residues in the CDR3. Trimming took off 8 bases at V and 3 bases at J, with 14 bases between the two ends. CDR1 is LNHDA and CDR2 is SQIVND in the germline V gene (reference sequence). CDR3 DNA sequence: TGTGCCAGTCCCCCTGACAATTCCAATCAGCCCCAGCATTTT. This sequence encodes CASPPDNSNQPQHF.

The table lists this clone with a few counts. This chain uses TRBV7-2 with TRBJ2-7, with D possibly TRBD1 on 6 matching bases. The CDR3 is 13 amino acids. V lost 4 bases to trimming and J lost 7 bases, with 14 bases between them. The germline V gene has CDR1 SGHTA and CDR2 FQGNSA. DNA for the CDR3: TGTGCCAGCAGCTACACAGGGAAATCTGAGCAGTACTTC. Translating gives CASSYTGKSEQYF.

The chain carries TRBV5-5 and TRBJ2-1; 11 bases fit TRBD1. Trimming removed 4 bases from V and 0 bases from J; junction bases left unmatched: 0. The CDR3 is made up of 15 amino acids. Germline loops: CDR1 SGHKS, CDR2 YYEKEE (reference sequence). CDR3 bases: TGTGCCAGCAGCGGGACAGGGGGCTCCTACAATGAGCAGTTCTTC. Encoded protein: CASSGTGGSYNEQFF.

The chain has TRBV3-1 (or the pseudogene TRBV3-2) and TRBJ1-1, with 8 bases lining up with TRBD1. The CDR3 runs to 14 residues. The ends lost 1 base at V and 5 bases at J; junction bases unmatched: 3. The germline CDR1 and CDR2 sequences are LGHDT and YNNKEL (reference sequence). In nucleotides, the CDR3 is TGTGCCAGCAGCCAAGCCAGGGGGCAGACTGAAGCTTTCTTT. This translates into CASSQARGQTEAFF.

The chain couples TRBV6-1 to TRBJ1-2; 8 nucleotides line up with TRBD1. V lost 4 bases to trimming and J lost 3 bases; unmatched junction nucleotides: 10. The germline V gene has CDR1 MNHNS and CDR2 SASEGT. The CDR3 is 16 amino acids. CDR3 region: CASSVLFQGAYYGYTF. CDR3 coding DNA: TGTGCCAGCAGTGTACTTTTCCAGGGGGCTTACTATGGCTACACCTTC.

In its sample, this clone was seen once. The chain combines TRBV18 with TRBJ1-1; possibly TRBD1 for D (6 bases). Looked up from germline, CDR1 is KGHSH and CDR2 is LQKENI. Trimming pared 2 bases from V and 1 base from J, leaving 11 bases between. CDR3 size: 15 residues. The CDR3 loop reads CASSPAGTSNTEAFF. DNA of the CDR3: TGTGCCAGCTCACCAGCCGGGACATCGAACACTGAAGCTTTCTTT.

This clone appeared a single time. V gene TRBV11-2 combines with J gene TRBJ2-7; TRBD2 aligns across 9 bases. The CDR3 consists of 15 residues. Looked up from germline, CDR1 is SGHAT and CDR2 is FQNNGV. V shed 2 bases and J 3 bases; nucleotides not matched to a gene: 5. The CDR3 DNA sequence: TGTGCCAGCAGCTTAACCGGGACTAGCCTCTACGAGCAGTACTTC. Encoded protein: CASSLTGTSLYEQYF.

The genes are TRBV18 and TRBJ1-2, with 7 bases identical to TRBD1. CDR1 and CDR2 from the germline V gene are KGHSH and LQKENI. The CDR3 is made up of 16 amino acids. V gave up 2 bases and J gave up 2 bases; unmatched junction bases: 8. CDR3 nucleotides: TGTGCCAGCTCACCAACAGGACAGGCCTCCAACTATGGCTACACCTTC. Amino acid sequence: CASSPTGQASNYGYTF. Supplemented by reference TRBV18 and TRBJ1-2, the full variable domain reads NAGVMQNPRHLVRRRGQEARLRCSPMKGHSHVYWYRQLPEEGLKFMVYLQKENIIDESGMPKERFSAEFPKEGPSILRIQQVVRGDSAAYFCASSPTGQASNYGYTFGSGTRLTVV.

The chain joins TRBV7-3 to TRBJ1-6, with 9 positions matching TRBD1. The CDR3 runs to 19 residues. The germline V gene encodes CDR1 SGHTA and CDR2 FQGTGA. J was trimmed by 1 base and V by 7 bases; bases with no gene match: 14. In DNA form, the CDR3 reads TGTGCCAGCACCGAAACCGGGACAGGGTTGAGGTCCTATAATTCACCCCTCCACTTT. It translates to CASTETGTGLRSYNSPLHF.

The rearrangement links TRBV7-6 to TRBJ1-3; the match to TRBD1 covers 7 bases. The V gene end was trimmed by 5 bases and the J gene end by 4 bases; junction bases not matched to a gene: 11. Germline V gene sequence: CDR1 SGHVS, CDR2 FNYEAQ. This CDR3 comprises 16 residues. The CDR3, as DNA: TGTGCCAGCAGCACTACGACAGGGTCTACGGGAAACACCATATATTTT. Amino acid sequence: CASSTTTGSTGNTIYF.

This rearrangement joins TRBV7-9 to TRBJ1-2, with 10 bases that match TRBD1. The CDR3 sequence is 14 residues long. J was trimmed by 8 bases and V by 6 bases; bases with no gene match: 9. CDR1 and CDR2 (germline): SEHNR, FQNEAQ (reference sequence). CDR3 nucleotide sequence: TGTGCCAGCAGGATGGACAGGGGGATAGGAGGCTACACCTTC. Amino acids: CASRMDRGIGGYTF. The full variable domain, its missing parts supplied by reference TRBV7-9 and TRBJ1-2, is DTGVSQNPRHKITKRGQNVTFRCDPISEHNRLYWYRQTLGQGPEFLTYFQNEAQLEKSRLLSDRFSAERPKGSFSTLEIQRTEQGDSAMYLCASRMDRGIGGYTFGSGTRLTVV.